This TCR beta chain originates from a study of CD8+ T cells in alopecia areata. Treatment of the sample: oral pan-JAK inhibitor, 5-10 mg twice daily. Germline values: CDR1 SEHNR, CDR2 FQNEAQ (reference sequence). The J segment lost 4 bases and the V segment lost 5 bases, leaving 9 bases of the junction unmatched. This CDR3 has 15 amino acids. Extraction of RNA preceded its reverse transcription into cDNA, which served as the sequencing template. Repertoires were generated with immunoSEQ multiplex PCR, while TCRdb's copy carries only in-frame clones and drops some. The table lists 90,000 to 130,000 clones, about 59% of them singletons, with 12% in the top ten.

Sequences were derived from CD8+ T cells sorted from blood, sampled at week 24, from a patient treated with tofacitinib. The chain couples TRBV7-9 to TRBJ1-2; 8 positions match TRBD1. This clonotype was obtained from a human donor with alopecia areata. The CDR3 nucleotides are TGTGCCAGCAGCCCACCACAGGGGGGTGCCTATGGCTACACCTTC. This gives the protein CASSPPQGGAYGYTF.